Below, one T cell receptor beta chain is given with its context. The data originate from a study of blood T cell repertoires in COVID-19. About the study: Specimens from acute and convalescent COVID-19 originated in the United States, Italy and Spain. Nucleic acid was either cDNA or gDNA, and it came from T cells, B-cell-depleted T cells, or PBMCs.

Looked up from germline, CDR1 is SQVTM and CDR2 is ANQGSEA. This CDR3 region has 14 residues. The V gene end was trimmed by 3 bases and the J gene end by 7 bases; junction bases not matched to a gene: 6. Original processing methods: By means of reference gene primer amplification, nucleated cell counts were estimated. TCRdb's table, derived via immunoSEQ multiplex PCR, lists solely in-frame clones and lacks some. Clone size and V and J calls were adopted from that table, with D and trimming inferred from the DNA. The sample consists of about 90,000 clones, around four fifths of them appearing once. The source of this sequence is a woman aged 65 to 85 with active or convalescent COVID-19. Specimen: peripheral blood. This chain uses TRBV29-1 with TRBJ2-1, with TRBD2 matching 10 bases. The chain's CDR3 is CSVDWTSGYNEQFF. The DNA for the CDR3 is TGCAGCGTTGACTGGACTAGCGGCTATAATGAGCAGTTCTTC.